These 8 T cell receptor beta chains were all obtained from the same sample, sequenced in a study of cytomegalovirus exposure and HLA in healthy donors. The PCR employed 60 Vbeta primers together with 13 Jbeta primers. Repertoires were generated with immunoSEQ multiplex PCR, while TCRdb's copy carries only in-frame clones and drops some. The sample includes tens of thousands of clones, roughly nine tenths seen only once; the top ten take roughly 2.7%. The sample was PBMCs. The receptors were sampled from a woman aged 18-30 years in good health and CMV-seronegative.

The V and J genes are TRBV5-1 and TRBJ2-7; D is possibly TRBD2 (6 bases). V gave up 5 bases and J gave up 2 bases, with 17 bases separating them. The germline CDR1 and CDR2 sequences are SGHRS and YFSETQ. The CDR3 consists of 15 residues. In DNA, the CDR3 is TGCGCCAGCAGGCTCTCTAGCGCACCTACCTACGAGCAGTACTTC. It is translated as CASRLSSAPTYEQYF. The entire variable domain, with the rest obtained from reference TRBV5-1 and TRBJ2-7, is as follows: KAGVTQTPRYLIKTRGQQVTLSCSPISGHRSVSWYQQTPGQGLQFLFEYFSETQRNKGNFPGRFSGRQFSNSRSEMNVSTLELGDSALYLCASRLSSAPTYEQYFGPGTRLTVT.

The CDR3 DNA reads TGTGCCAGCTCCACTACGACAGGGGGCAGGGGCAATCAGCCCCAGCATTTT. It codes for CASSTTTGGRGNQPQHF. This rearrangement joins TRBV18 to TRBJ1-5; TRBD1 matches 10 bases. The germline V gene encodes CDR1 KGHSH and CDR2 LQKENI. This CDR3 is built from 17 residues. J lost 2 bases, V lost 6 bases, and 10 bases had no gene match.

The rearrangement joins TRBV18 to TRBJ1-1; 7 positions agree with TRBD1. The CDR3 is 11 residues long. V lost 6 bases to trimming and J lost 8 bases; unmatched junction nucleotides: 3. Germline loops: CDR1 KGHSH, CDR2 LQKENI. CDR3 bases: TGTGCCAGCTCGGAGGGACAGGAAGCTTTCTTT. Translation gives CASSEGQEAFF.

The rearrangement joins TRBV27 to TRBJ2-7; tentative D call: TRBD2 (5 bases). V lost 6 bases to trimming and J lost 1 base, with 16 bases between them. This CDR3 contains 15 residues. Germline V gene data show CDR1 as MNHEY and CDR2 as SMNVEV (reference sequence). The CDR3 spells CASRYTSSGSYEQYF. CDR3 DNA: TGTGCCAGCAGATATACTAGTTCGGGGTCCTACGAGCAGTACTTC.

The V gene is TRBV7-8, the J gene TRBJ2-7; D unclear. CDR3 length: 14 amino acids. V lost 1 base and J 2 bases, leaving 9 bases between the germline ends. CDR1 and CDR2 (germline): SGHVS, FQNEAQ. CDR3 nucleotides: TGTGCCAGCAGCTTAGATGCCAGTCCCTACGAGCAGTACTTC. Translating it yields CASSLDASPYEQYF.

This rearrangement joins TRBV29-1 to TRBJ2-5; D possibly corresponds to TRBD1 (5 bases). Germline V CDR1 and CDR2: SQVTM, ANQGSEA. There are 14 residues in the CDR3. Trimming took 5 bases from V and 9 from J, leaving 22 bases between them. CDR3 sequence: CSVPFPSLLGAQYF. DNA for the CDR3: TGCAGCGTTCCGTTTCCATCCCTCCTAGGGGCCCAGTACTTC. Filled out from reference TRBV29-1 and TRBJ2-5, the complete variable domain reads SAVISQKPSRDICQRGTSLTIQCQVDSQVTMMFWYRQQPGQSLTLIATANQGSEATYESGFVIDKFPISRPNLTFSTLTVSNMSPEDSSIYLCSVPFPSLLGAQYFGPGTRLLVL.

The gene calls are TRBV5-4 and TRBJ1-2, with a possible D match to TRBD1 (6 bases). The CDR3 length is 15 residues. Germline CDR1 and CDR2: SGHNT and YYREEE (reference sequence). V gave up 2 bases and J gave up 6 bases, with 17 bases separating them. CDR3 in DNA: TGTGCCAGCAGCTTAATGGGGGCCCGTTGGAATGGCTACACCTTC. This sequence encodes CASSLMGARWNGYTF.

The gene calls are TRBV7-3 and TRBJ2-1; possibly TRBD2 for D (6 bases). The ends were cut back, 4 bases at V and 7 bases at J, with 17 bases in the middle. The germline gives CDR1 SGHTA, CDR2 FQGTGA. The CDR3 is 15 amino acids. The CDR3 nucleotides read TGTGCCAGCAGCTCCACCGGGACTCAGGGAAATGAGCAGTTCTTC. This sequence encodes CASSSTGTQGNEQFF.